This TCR beta chain was profiled in a study of cytomegalovirus exposure and HLA in healthy donors. Study overall: An early release of data contained tens of millions of unique TCRs, which came from HLA-typed donors. Regarding the study as a whole: Analyzed later, association rates of TCRs varied across HLA loci, with DRB1 most and HLA-C fewest.

Details on this clone: Its target is unknown.

Amplification used 60 Vbeta primers and 13 Jbeta primers. This table comes from immunoSEQ multiplex PCR, and its TCRdb copy is limited to in-frame clones, with some not included. This sample has some 130,000 clones, with approximately 85% found just once. The sequence was collected from a boy aged 5-17 years in good health and CMV-seronegative. The sequenced material came from PBMCs.

This CDR3 reads CATSAKMANTEAFF. As DNA, the CDR3 is TGTGCCACCAGCGCAAAAATGGCGAACACTGAAGCTTTCTTT. The chain uses TRBV15 and TRBJ1-1, with no clear D. Germline V gene data show CDR1 as LNHNV and CDR2 as YYDKDF (reference sequence). The CDR3 spans 14 residues. V gave up 5 bases and J gave up 1 base, with 11 bases separating them.